These 16 T cell receptor beta chains share one sample of origin, sequenced in a study of shared clonotypes between healthy human individuals. Measured with immunoSEQ multiplex PCR; TCRdb has only the in-frame clones, and not every one. The table has about 980,000 clones, around 80% seen once; the top ten hold around 1.4%. Source material: memory CD4+ T cells sorted from blood. Indicated subset: CD45RA-negative fraction. Every receptor here comes from a man aged 18 to 35 in good health.

V usage is TRBV5-1 and J usage is TRBJ2-5; TRBD2 matches 9 bases. CDR3 length equals 16 residues. The germline gives CDR1 SGHRS, CDR2 YFSETQ. V was clipped by 0 bases and J by 0 bases; unmatched bases: 3. The CDR3: CASSLGPSGDQETQYF. The CDR3 nucleotides are TGCGCCAGCAGCTTGGGACCTAGCGGGGACCAAGAGACCCAGTACTTC.

This clone was counted once. The chain joins TRBV20-1 to TRBJ1-2; D gene ambiguous. The CDR3 length is 11 residues. The germline V and J ends were trimmed by 7 bases and 6 bases, with 12 bases remaining between them. Per germline, CDR1 DFQATT and CDR2 SNEGSKA (reference sequence). The CDR3 DNA follows: TGCAGTGTCCCCCGGATTGATGGCTACACCTTC. It encodes CSVPRIDGYTF.

The chain links TRBV19 to TRBJ2-5; a possible D gene is TRBD2 (7 bases). Trimming shortened V by 4 bases and J by 4 bases, and 16 bases separated the two germline ends. The germline V gene has CDR1 LNHDA and CDR2 SQIVND (reference sequence). The CDR3 extends over 15 amino acids. CDR3 nucleotides: TGTGCCAGTAGTAGCGGAGGGGGGGTAGGAGAGACCCAGTACTTC. It is translated as CASSSGGGVGETQYF.

The rearrangement links TRBV6-5 to TRBJ1-2; 8 bases map to TRBD1. CDR1 and CDR2 from the germline V gene are MNHEY and SVGAGI. Trimming removed 7 bases from V and 7 bases from J; junction bases left unmatched: 11. The CDR3 consists of 14 residues. The CDR3 nucleotides read TGTGCCAGCACCAACGGCGCAGGGGGCTCTGGCTACACCTTC. Its protein is CASTNGAGGSGYTF.

The genes are TRBV5-5 and TRBJ2-7, with 7 bases aligning to TRBD2. The CDR3 is made up of 14 amino acids. Unmatched junction bases numbered 7, after V lost 0 bases and J lost 7 bases. CDR1 and CDR2 from the germline V gene are SGHKS and YYEKEE (reference sequence). The DNA of the CDR3 is TGTGCCAGCAGCTTGGCCGTTGCTAGCGGAGAGCAGTACTTC. Amino acid sequence: CASSLAVASGEQYF.

This clone came up once. V usage is TRBV30 and J usage is TRBJ2-7, with 7 bases aligning to TRBD1. With 2 bases clipped from V and 2 bases from J, the junction kept 3 bases outside the gene matches. This CDR3 comprises 13 residues. Germline loops: CDR1 GTSNPN, CDR2 SVGIG (reference sequence). Written as DNA, the CDR3 is TGTGCCTGGAGTCTAGGGGGCCCCTACGAGCAGTACTTC. Translation gives CAWSLGGPYEQYF.

The chain uses TRBV6-1 and TRBJ1-3; possibly TRBD1 for D (5 bases). The CDR3 contains 14 residues. V dropped 5 bases and J dropped 4 bases, with 12 bases sitting between them. Germline V gene lookup returns CDR1 MNHNS and CDR2 SASEGT. Written as DNA, the CDR3 is TGTGCCAGCAGTCCGGACAATTTAGGAAACACCATATATTTT. Amino acids: CASSPDNLGNTIYF.

Only a few counts were recorded for this clone. This sequence joins TRBV2 and TRBJ2-7; 8 bases agree with TRBD1. CDR1 is SNHLY and CDR2 is FYNNEI in the germline V gene. V gave up 10 bases and J gave up 5 bases; unmatched junction bases: 16. This CDR3 has 15 amino acids. Written as DNA, the CDR3 is TGTGCCACATTACCTTATCGGACAGGGCCCAACGAGCAGTACTTC. This sequence encodes CATLPYRTGPNEQYF.

The rearrangement joins TRBV6-6 to TRBJ2-5; unclear D gene. The CDR3 totals 14 residues. V shed 0 bases and J shed 3 bases, with 8 bases lying between them. Germline lookup yields CDR1 MNHNY and CDR2 SVGAGI (reference sequence). CDR3 bases: TGTGCCAGCAGTTACTCGTTAGGAAAAGAGACCCAGTACTTC. Its translation: CASSYSLGKETQYF.

The V gene is TRBV5-1, the J gene TRBJ1-3, with a tentative D call TRBD1 (6 bases). Per the germline V gene, CDR1 is SGHRS and CDR2 is YFSETQ. This CDR3 is built from 15 residues. Trimming took 4 bases from V and 0 from J, leaving 11 bases between them. Written as DNA, the CDR3 is TGCGCCAGCAGCAGCTCAGGGGTCTCTGGAAACACCATATATTTT. Translating it yields CASSSSGVSGNTIYF. The full variable domain, completed using reference TRBV5-1 and TRBJ1-3, is KAGVTQTPRYLIKTRGQQVTLSCSPISGHRSVSWYQQTPGQGLQFLFEYFSETQRNKGNFPGRFSGRQFSNSRSEMNVSTLELGDSALYLCASSSSGVSGNTIYFGEGSWLTVV.

The chain employs TRBV6-5 and TRBJ2-5; D may be TRBD1 (5 bases). From germline, CDR1 is MNHEY and CDR2 SVGAGI. Trimming took 7 bases from V and 5 from J, leaving 11 bases between them. The CDR3 contains 12 residues. Written as DNA, the CDR3 is TGTGCCAGCAACAGGAATGGGGAGACCCAGTACTTC. It yields the protein CASNRNGETQYF.

V is TRBV18 and J is TRBJ2-2; D call uncertain. The CDR3 has 12 residues. Germline CDR1 reads KGHSH; CDR2 reads LQKENI. V was cut by 8 bases and J by 7 bases, with 11 bases left in between. CDR3: CASHRVDGELFF. The DNA for the CDR3 is TGTGCCAGCCACCGGGTGGACGGGGAGCTGTTTTTT. Full variable domain (remainder filled in from reference TRBV18 and TRBJ2-2): NAGVMQNPRHLVRRRGQEARLRCSPMKGHSHVYWYRQLPEEGLKFMVYLQKENIIDESGMPKERFSAEFPKEGPSILRIQQVVRGDSAAYFCASHRVDGELFFGEGSRLTVL.

V and J are TRBV30 and TRBJ2-5, with 7 bases identical to TRBD1. This CDR3 has 13 amino acids. Germline CDR1 and CDR2: GTSNPN and SVGIG (reference sequence). V dropped 1 base and J dropped 5; count of bases not matched to a gene: 4. This CDR3 reads CAWSARGPETQYF. CDR3 nucleotides: TGTGCCTGGAGTGCGAGGGGGCCGGAGACCCAGTACTTC.

Of note for this clone: The identical CDR3 is also encoded by other nucleotide sequences in the sample. The genes are TRBV7-2 and TRBJ2-7; D remains unclear. CDR1 is SGHTA and CDR2 is FQGNSA in the germline V gene. Trimming shortened V by 2 bases and J by 4 bases, and 9 bases separated the two germline ends. The length of the CDR3 is 13 residues. This CDR3 reads CASSLREAYEQYF. CDR3 DNA sequence: TGTGCCAGCAGCTTACGCGAGGCGTACGAGCAGTACTTC.

The V call is TRBV25-1, the J call TRBJ2-5; 10 positions match TRBD1. V was pared by 5 bases and J by 5 bases, with 11 bases of the junction left unmatched. This CDR3 spans 16 amino acids. Germline values: CDR1 MGHDK, CDR2 SYGVNS. CDR3 region: CASSPLGGQGMETQYF. DNA of the CDR3: TGTGCCAGCAGTCCTCTTGGGGGACAGGGGATGGAGACCCAGTACTTC. Looking up the rest from reference TRBV25-1 and TRBJ2-5 gives the full variable domain: EADIYQTPRYLVIGTGKKITLECSQTMGHDKMYWYQQDPGMELHLIHYSYGVNSTEKGDLSSESTVSRIRTEHFPLTLESARPSHTSQYLCASSPLGGQGMETQYFGPGTRLLVL.

This chain connects TRBV2 to TRBJ2-2, with TRBD2 matching over 11 bases. CDR1 is SNHLY and CDR2 is FYNNEI in the germline V gene. V trimming: 6 bases; J trimming: 4 bases; junction bases outside the gene matches: 4. CDR3 size: 15 residues. The CDR3 loop reads CASRGTSGGTGELFF. The CDR3 bases are TGTGCCAGCAGGGGGACTAGCGGCGGCACCGGGGAGCTGTTTTTT.